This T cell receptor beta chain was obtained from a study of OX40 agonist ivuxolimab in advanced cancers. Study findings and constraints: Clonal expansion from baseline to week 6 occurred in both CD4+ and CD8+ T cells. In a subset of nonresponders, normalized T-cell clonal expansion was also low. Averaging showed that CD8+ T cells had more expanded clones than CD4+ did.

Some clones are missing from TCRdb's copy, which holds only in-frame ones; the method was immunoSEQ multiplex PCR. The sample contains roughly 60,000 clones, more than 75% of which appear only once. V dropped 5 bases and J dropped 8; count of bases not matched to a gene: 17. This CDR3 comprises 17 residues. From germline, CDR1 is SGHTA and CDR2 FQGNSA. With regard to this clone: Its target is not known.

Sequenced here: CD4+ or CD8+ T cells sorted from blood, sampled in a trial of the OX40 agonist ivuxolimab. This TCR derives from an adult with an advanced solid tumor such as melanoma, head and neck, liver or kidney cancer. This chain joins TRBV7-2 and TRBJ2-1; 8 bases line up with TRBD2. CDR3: CASSPGALAGHGDEQFF. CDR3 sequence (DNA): TGTGCCAGCAGCCCCGGGGCCTTAGCGGGGCACGGGGATGAGCAGTTCTTC.